This TCR beta chain was obtained from a study of CD8+CD57+ T cells in acquired aplastic anemia. Overall study: Sorted CD4+ and CD8+ cells yielded DNA averaging around 3.2 ug.

Broader study findings: Found in both controls and patients were some 31 CD8+ CDR3 sequences.

Patients chosen for sequencing had CD8+CD57+ cells that had expanded, as shown by flow cytometry. The patients all had a severe acquired aplastic anemia diagnosis. A word on this clonotype: The antigen is unknown. At one end, the junction sequence differs from germline, possibly due to a read error.

Template material for TCR beta VDJ and CDR3 profiling consisted of genomic DNA. TCRdb analysed the reads with MiXCR anew, one entry per CDR3 protein. The sample lists approximately 250,000 distinct CDR3 sequences, 82% occurring once. Sequencing was done on a sample of sorted CD4+, CD8+, or CD8+CD57+ T cells (not recorded which) from PBMCs. The clonotype comes from a human donor with aplastic anemia.

CDR3 region: CASSYTGNLNQPQHF. The CDR3 DNA sequence: TGTGCCAGCAGTTACACGGGAAATCTGAATCAGCCCCAGCATTTT. V is TRBV10-3 and J is TRBJ1-5; D gene ambiguous. CDR1 and CDR2 (germline): ENHRY, SYGVKD. The CDR3 is made up of 15 amino acids.